These 17 T cell receptor beta chains originate from one sample sequenced in a study of T-cell memory formation after mild COVID-19. Each CDR3 protein is one row after TCRdb ran MiXCR on the 5' RACE reads. The top ten clones hold about 8.8% of a sample with fewer than 550,000 distinct CDR3 sequences, 20% of them seen once. Sequencing was done on a sample of PBMCs or a T cell subset sorted from them (not recorded which). These receptors were taken from an adult woman who had mild COVID-19 (a few samples of this study predate the infection). Cell type and time point are not known.

J is TRBJ2-5 and V is TRBV15, with D tentatively TRBD2 (7 bases). This CDR3 is 15 amino acids long. Trimming pared 7 bases from V and 2 bases from J, leaving 17 bases between. Germline CDR1 and CDR2: LNHNV and YYDKDF (reference sequence). The CDR3 coding sequence is TGTGCCACCACTCCATGGGAGGGGGTACAAGAGACCCAGTACTTC. This gives the protein CATTPWEGVQETQYF.

V gene TRBV12-3 or TRBV12-4 combines with J gene TRBJ2-1, with 9 positions matching TRBD1. The CDR3 spans 15 residues. The V gene end was trimmed by 6 bases and the J gene end by 4 bases; junction bases not matched to a gene: 7. CDR3 coding DNA: TGTGCCAGCAGCGCGGAGGGACAGGGTTACAATGAGCAGTTCTTC. The encoded protein is CASSAEGQGYNEQFF.

CDR3 amino acids: CASGQGLGQPQHF. The CDR3 DNA reads as TGTGCCAGCGGACAGGGTCTGGGTCAGCCCCAGCATTTT. This chain joins TRBV6-5 and TRBJ1-5; the match to TRBD1 covers 8 bases. Germline V CDR1 and CDR2: MNHEY, SVGAGI. The ends lost 8 bases at V and 6 bases at J; junction bases unmatched: 6. The CDR3 consists of 13 residues.

This clonotype was counted between two and nine times. This rearrangement joins TRBV29-1 to TRBJ2-1; maybe TRBD1 (5 bases). V lost 6 bases and J lost 4, with 7 bases in between. CDR3 size: 11 residues. Germline CDR1 and CDR2: SQVTM and ANQGSEA. The CDR3 nucleotides are TGCAGCGTACGACAGTACAATGAGCAGTTCTTC. Translated, it gives CSVRQYNEQFF.

The V gene is TRBV11-2, the J gene TRBJ2-2, with D maybe TRBD1 (5 bases). The CDR3 has 14 residues. V lost 7 bases and J 5 bases, leaving 14 bases between the germline ends. Germline CDR1 is SGHAT and CDR2 is FQNNGV. This CDR3 reads CASNTRQGTGELFF. The CDR3 DNA reads TGTGCCAGCAACACCCGCCAGGGTACCGGGGAGCTGTTTTTT.

The V and J genes are TRBV7-9 and TRBJ1-2, with D uncertain. V lost 4 bases and J 4 bases, leaving 13 bases between the germline ends. This CDR3 spans 14 amino acids. CDR1 is SEHNR, CDR2 FQNEAQ, per germline (reference sequence). This CDR3 reads CASSSPLLPYGYTF. For the CDR3, the DNA is TGTGCCAGCAGCTCCCCCCTCTTGCCCTATGGCTACACCTTC.

The chain uses TRBV3-1 and TRBJ2-7, with a weak D call TRBD2 (6 bases). The V gene lost 0 bases and the J gene lost 4 bases, with 16 bases spanning the gap. The germline V gene has CDR1 LGHDT and CDR2 YNNKEL (reference sequence). The CDR3 sequence is 16 residues long. The CDR3 DNA reads TGTGCCAGCAGCCAAGATCTGGAGCGGGCCTCATACGAGCAGTACTTC. It translates to CASSQDLERASYEQYF.

This clonotype has a handful of counts. In DNA, the CDR3 is TGTGCCAGCAGCTCCAGAGTAGCGGGAGCGGTAGATACGCAGTATTTT. Residues: CASSSRVAGAVDTQYF. V is TRBV7-9 and J is TRBJ2-3, with TRBD2 identical over 9 bases. Germline-derived CDR1 and CDR2 are SEHNR and FQNEAQ (reference sequence). V lost 4 bases, J lost 5 bases, and 10 bases stayed unmatched. The CDR3 has 16 amino acids.

This clonotype was observed a few times. The V and J genes are TRBV5-6 and TRBJ2-5; the D gene is possibly TRBD2 (6 bases). Trimming removed 0 bases from V and 5 bases from J, with 14 bases in between. CDR1 is SGHDT, CDR2 YYEEEE, per germline. CDR3 length equals 15 residues. The CDR3 sequence is CASSLAVIAGETQYF. CDR3 nucleotides: TGTGCCAGCAGCTTGGCCGTTATCGCGGGGGAGACCCAGTACTTC.

The sample holds a few counts of this clonotype. The gene calls are TRBV6-2 or TRBV6-3 and TRBJ2-7, with 7 bases that match TRBD1. The CDR3 is 15 residues long. The trim removed 4 bases at V and 2 bases at J, leaving 8 bases unmatched. CDR1 and CDR2 from the germline V gene are MNHEY and SVGEGT. The CDR3 is CASSLPGQIPYEQYF. The CDR3, as DNA: TGTGCCAGCAGTTTACCGGGACAGATCCCCTACGAGCAGTACTTC.

The sample holds one count of this clonotype. V and J are TRBV6-5 and TRBJ1-1; no clear D. The CDR3 extends over 14 amino acids. Germline assignment: CDR1 MNHEY and CDR2 SVGAGI. With 0 bases removed from V and 5 bases from J, the gap between germline ends came to 10 bases. The CDR3 is CASSYSTMVTEAFF. The CDR3 DNA sequence: TGTGCCAGCAGTTACTCCACAATGGTAACTGAAGCTTTCTTT.

The chain links TRBV4-1 to TRBJ2-7; D might be TRBD1 or TRBD2, each matching 6 bases. Trimming left V 0 bases short and J 2 bases short, with 8 bases between. The germline CDR1 and CDR2 sequences are MGHRA and YSYEKL. The CDR3 is made up of 14 amino acids. This chain's CDR3 is CASSQDRGAYEQYF. CDR3 DNA: TGCGCCAGCAGCCAAGATAGGGGGGCCTACGAGCAGTACTTC.

This clonotype was seen a handful of times. This sequence joins TRBV7-2 and TRBJ1-1; TRBD1 aligns across 7 bases. Germline trimming cut 4 bases from V and 2 bases from J; bases unmatched to any gene: 7. The CDR3 runs 15 residues. CDR1 and CDR2 (germline): SGHTA, FQGNSA. The CDR3, as DNA: TGTGCCAGCAGCTCTACAGGGGCGACAAACACTGAAGCTTTCTTT. Amino acids: CASSSTGATNTEAFF. The full variable domain, in which reference TRBV7-2 and TRBJ1-1 provide the parts outside the CDR3, is GAGVSQSPSNKVTEKGKDVELRCDPISGHTALYWYRQSLGQGLEFLIYFQGNSAPDKSGLPSDRFSAERTGGSVSTLTIQRTQQEDSAVYLCASSSTGATNTEAFFGQGTRLTVV.

This clonotype was counted between two and nine times. This chain connects TRBV5-1 to TRBJ2-3; D is ambiguous. Germline V gives CDR1 SGHRS, CDR2 YFSETQ. The CDR3 covers 13 residues. V was trimmed by 0 bases and J by 4 bases, leaving 6 bases between them. CDR3 DNA sequence: TGCGCCAGCAGCTTGGCCTCTCCAGATACGCAGTATTTT. Protein: CASSLASPDTQYF.

The V call is TRBV9, the J call TRBJ2-3; TRBD2 matches 9 bases. The CDR3 extends over 16 amino acids. The germline V gene has CDR1 SGDLS and CDR2 YYNGEE. Trimming removed 4 bases from V and 3 bases from J; junction bases left unmatched: 9. The chain's CDR3 is CASSSLSGRGTDTQYF. The CDR3 DNA reads TGTGCCAGCAGCTCCCTTAGCGGGAGAGGAACAGATACGCAGTATTTT.

This clonotype was counted a few times. This chain joins TRBV29-1 and TRBJ2-4; D call uncertain. The length of the CDR3 is 12 residues. Looked up from germline, CDR1 is SQVTM and CDR2 is ANQGSEA. Trimming left V 4 bases short and J 7 bases short, with 11 bases between. The CDR3 coding sequence is TGCAGCGTTGCAGAGACAACGAACATTCAGTACTTC. Its translation is CSVAETTNIQYF. Drawing the rest from reference TRBV29-1 and TRBJ2-4, the complete variable domain is SAVISQKPSRDICQRGTSLTIQCQVDSQVTMMFWYRQQPGQSLTLIATANQGSEATYESGFVIDKFPISRPNLTFSTLTVSNMSPEDSSIYLCSVAETTNIQYFGAGTRLSVL.

This chain connects TRBV19 to TRBJ1-5; D not certain. V was clipped by 6 bases and J by 9 bases, with 15 bases between them. Per the germline V gene, CDR1 is LNHDA and CDR2 is SQIVND (reference sequence). The CDR3 contains 13 residues. Written as DNA, the CDR3 is TGTGCCAGTAGGGGGATGTCCTCCACGCCCCAGCATTTT. Translation: CASRGMSSTPQHF.